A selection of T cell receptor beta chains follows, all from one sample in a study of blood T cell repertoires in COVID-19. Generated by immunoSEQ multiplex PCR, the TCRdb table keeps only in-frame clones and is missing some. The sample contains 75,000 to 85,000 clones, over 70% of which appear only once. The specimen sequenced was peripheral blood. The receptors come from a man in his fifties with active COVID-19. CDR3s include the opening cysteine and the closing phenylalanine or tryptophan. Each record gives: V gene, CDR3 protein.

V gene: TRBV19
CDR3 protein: CASSNLNRGSSGNTIYF

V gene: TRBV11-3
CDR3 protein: CASSLGSGRGTDTQYF

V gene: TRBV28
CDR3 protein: CASSLNEAGGHEQYF

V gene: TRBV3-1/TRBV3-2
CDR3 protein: CASSHADSAYNEQFF

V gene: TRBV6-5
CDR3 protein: CASSMGQGAWEKLFF

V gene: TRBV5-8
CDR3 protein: CASSLLGGAGTEAFF

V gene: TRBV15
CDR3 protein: CATSRKLGAAYGYTF

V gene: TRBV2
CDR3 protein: CASGQGWSREFTEAFF

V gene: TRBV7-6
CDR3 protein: CASSLAGEGNQPQHF

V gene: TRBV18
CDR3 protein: CASSPGLAYNEQFF

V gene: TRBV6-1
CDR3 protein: CASSQGRDRVGQPQHF

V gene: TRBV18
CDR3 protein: CASSPRQGQSEAFF

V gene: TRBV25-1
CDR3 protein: CASGSAGQGETQYF

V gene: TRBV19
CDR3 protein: CASSIDPASGPFAEQFF

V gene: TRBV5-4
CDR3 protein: CASSRSLEGAANEKLFF

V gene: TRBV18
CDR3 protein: CASSPRGITGGNEQFF

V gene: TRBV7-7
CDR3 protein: CASSLGGQGYEQYF

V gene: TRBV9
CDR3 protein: CASSSPGGGGPSDTGELFF

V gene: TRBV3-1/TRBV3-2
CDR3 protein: CASSLSTGSGAFF

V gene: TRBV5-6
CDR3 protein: CASSLGGAVQYF

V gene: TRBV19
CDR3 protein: CASTKTSGRIGETQYF

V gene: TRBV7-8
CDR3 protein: CASSSIGDTQYF

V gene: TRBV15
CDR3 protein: CATSRVAKQGIGNTIYF

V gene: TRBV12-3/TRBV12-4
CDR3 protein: CASSLGPSEQYF

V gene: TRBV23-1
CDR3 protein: CASSPPRTGKRYGYTF

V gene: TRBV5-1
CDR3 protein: CASSLVLSGANVLTF

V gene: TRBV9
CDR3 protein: CASSGPGTRSPYEQYF

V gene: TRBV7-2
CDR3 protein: CASRSGQPTYEQYF

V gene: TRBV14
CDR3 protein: CASSQGLAGYTEAFF

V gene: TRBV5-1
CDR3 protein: CASSLGAGGLYNEQFF

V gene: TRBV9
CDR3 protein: CASSVSGGTTDTQYF

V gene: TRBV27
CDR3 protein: CASGTREGRYNEQFF

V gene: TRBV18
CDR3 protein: CASSPRTGYHEQYF

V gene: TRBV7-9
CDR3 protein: CASSWGGAASRETQYF

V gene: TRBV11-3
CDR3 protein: CASSSGFLAGVADTQYF

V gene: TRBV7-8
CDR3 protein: CASSLGESEEQFF

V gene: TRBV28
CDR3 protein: CASSAQGAANEKLFF

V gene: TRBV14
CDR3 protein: CASSQTTGLYGYTF

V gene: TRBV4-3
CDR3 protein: CASSRDRVLTDTQYF

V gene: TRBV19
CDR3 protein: CASSIQVASYEQYF

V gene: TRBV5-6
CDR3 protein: CASSLELRNEQFF

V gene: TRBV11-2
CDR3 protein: CASSLDRRGRHEQYF

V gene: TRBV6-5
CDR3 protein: CASSYSQGAPEAFF

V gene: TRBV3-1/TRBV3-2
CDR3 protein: CASRAATEYTF

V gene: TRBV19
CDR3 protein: CASSLKNSFLSYTF

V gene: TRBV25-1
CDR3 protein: CASSDRVLGTGELFF